These 6 T cell receptor beta chains were all obtained from the same sample, sequenced in a study of memory CD4+ T cells and cytomegalovirus serostatus. Single viable CD3+CD4+CD8-CD45RO+ cells were sorted as the memory CD4+ T cells. Profiling relied on immunoSEQ multiplex PCR, and the TCRdb table lists in-frame clones only, not all of them. The sample records about 92,000 clones, roughly 80% being singletons. The specimen sequenced was memory CD4+ T cells from blood. The receptors stem from an adult in good health and CMV-seropositive.

This rearrangement joins TRBV5-1 to TRBJ2-1; D unresolved. Germline V CDR1 and CDR2: SGHRS, YFSETQ. V was clipped by 0 bases and J by 8 bases, with 6 bases between them. The CDR3 is made up of 12 amino acids. The CDR3 bases are TGCGCCAGCAGCTTGGCCTTTGATGAGCAGTTCTTC. Encoded protein: CASSLAFDEQFF.

The rearrangement joins TRBV15 to TRBJ2-7, with D possibly being TRBD1 or TRBD2 (6 bases each). Germline CDR1 LNHNV, CDR2 YYDKDF (reference sequence). The CDR3 runs 14 residues. Trimming removed 1 base from V and 4 bases from J, with 11 bases in between. CDR3 DNA: TGTGCCACCAGCAGAGGCAAAGGGGGGTACGAGCAGTACTTC. This codes for CATSRGKGGYEQYF.

The chain joins TRBV6-6 to TRBJ2-7; 8 positions agree with TRBD1. This CDR3 has 13 amino acids. Germline V lookup: CDR1 MNHNY, CDR2 SVGAGI (reference sequence). The J segment lost 4 bases and the V segment lost 2 bases, leaving 1 base of the junction unmatched. The CDR3 here is CASSYRQGYEQYF. In DNA form, the CDR3 reads TGTGCCAGCAGTTACAGACAGGGGTACGAGCAGTACTTC.

This chain joins TRBV7-9 and TRBJ1-1; a possible D gene is TRBD1 (5 bases). Between the trimmed V and J ends, which lost 1 base and 5 bases, there was a span of 17 bases. In germline, CDR1 is SEHNR, CDR2 FQNEAQ (reference sequence). This CDR3 has 16 amino acids. The CDR3 sequence: CASSLVLAGGGTEAFF. The CDR3 DNA sequence: TGTGCCAGCAGCTTAGTGCTTGCGGGGGGAGGAACTGAAGCTTTCTTT. Based on the CDR3 plus reference TRBV7-9 and TRBJ1-1, the full variable domain is DTGVSQNPRHKITKRGQNVTFRCDPISEHNRLYWYRQTLGQGPEFLTYFQNEAQLEKSRLLSDRFSAERPKGSFSTLEIQRTEQGDSAMYLCASSLVLAGGGTEAFFGQGTRLTVV.

The chain uses TRBV6-5 and TRBJ2-1; 7 bases match TRBD1. The V gene's germline CDR1 is MNHEY and CDR2 SVGAGI. The trim removed 2 bases at V and 8 bases at J, leaving 12 bases unmatched. The length of the CDR3 is 16 residues. CDR3 in DNA: TGTGCCAGCAGTTACAATGGGGGTCAGGGGGTCTATGAGCAGTTCTTC. It codes for CASSYNGGQGVYEQFF.

The chain is built from TRBV9 and TRBJ2-3; D is perhaps TRBD1 (6 bases). This CDR3 contains 15 residues. V was cut by 1 base and J by 5 bases, with 14 bases left in between. The germline CDR1 and CDR2 sequences are SGDLS and YYNGEE. The CDR3 DNA follows: TGTGCCAGCAGCGTACGAGGGGGTATAGGAGATACGCAGTATTTT. Amino acids: CASSVRGGIGDTQYF.